This T cell receptor beta chain was retrieved from a study of blood T cell repertoires in COVID-19. Across the study: Spain, Italy and the United States supplied samples that represented acute and convalescent COVID-19.

How the authors handled the data: From reference gene primer amplification, estimates of nucleated cell counts were derived. This table comes from immunoSEQ multiplex PCR, and its TCRdb copy is limited to in-frame clones, with some not included. V, J and clone size reflect that table, while D and trimming were determined from the DNA. The sample shows fewer than 250,000 clones, roughly 81% of them seen only once. V dropped 4 bases and J dropped 0 bases, with 7 bases sitting between them. The CDR3 runs to 13 residues. Germline assignment: CDR1 SGHRS and CDR2 YFSETQ. The chain employs TRBV5-1 and TRBJ1-1, with D maybe TRBD1 (6 bases). This TCR derives from a man aged 50-59 years with acute or convalescent COVID-19. The sample comprised peripheral blood. The DNA of the CDR3 is TGCGCCAGCAGCACAGGGATGAACACTGAAGCTTTCTTT. Translating it yields CASSTGMNTEAFF.